The 27 T cell receptor beta chains reported below all come from one sample, sequenced in a study of cytomegalovirus exposure and HLA in healthy donors (dated by TCRdb to about 2017). Library preparation employed the immunoSEQ multiplex PCR assay. The multiplex PCR relied on a mix of 60 forward primers for TCR Vbeta segments and 13 reverse primers for TCR Jbeta segments. TCRdb holds this immuneACCESS table with in-frame rearrangements only. Some clones are missing; in checked studies, unresolved V genes explain under half, and the rest has no known cause. The sample yields roughly 120,000 clones; roughly 85% were counted once. The ten largest clones capture about a fifth of the sample. What was sequenced was PBMCs. These TCRs come from a man aged 25-40 years in good health and CMV-seropositive.

The gene calls are TRBV4-1 and TRBJ1-3; D possibly corresponds to TRBD1 (6 bases). CDR1 and CDR2 from the germline V gene are MGHRA and YSYEKL. There are 16 residues in the CDR3. Trimming stripped 2 bases from V and 1 base from J, with 12 bases between. CDR3 loop: CASSQNLQGSGNTIYF. The CDR3 DNA follows: TGCGCCAGCAGCCAAAACCTACAGGGATCTGGAAACACCATATATTTT.

The rearrangement joins TRBV5-1 to TRBJ2-3, with 13 bases matching TRBD2. The CDR3 totals 17 residues. Trimming cost V 4 bases and J 8 bases; bases outside gene matches: 13. CDR1 is SGHRS, CDR2 YFSETQ, per germline. CDR3 nucleotides: TGCGCCAGCAGCGATCCGGGACTAGCGGGGCTGGGTGGTACGCAGTATTTT. It encodes CASSDPGLAGLGGTQYF.

The count of this clone is one. The J gene is TRBJ1-2, the V gene TRBV28, with 7 bases that match TRBD1. CDR3 size: 13 residues. The trim removed 3 bases at V and 3 bases at J, leaving 1 base unmatched. The germline gives CDR1 MDHEN, CDR2 SYDVKM. The CDR3 region is CASSFGTDYGYTF. The DNA for the CDR3 is TGTGCCAGCAGTTTCGGGACAGACTATGGCTACACCTTC.

The genes are TRBV2 and TRBJ1-5; 12 bases fit TRBD1. The CDR3 consists of 16 residues. Germline V gene sequence: CDR1 SNHLY, CDR2 FYNNEI. The V gene end was trimmed by 4 bases and the J gene end by 7 bases; junction bases not matched to a gene: 8. CDR3 nucleotides: TGTGCCAGCAGTGGACCCGGGACAGGGGGCGACCAGCCCCAGCATTTT. Protein sequence: CASSGPGTGGDQPQHF.

This CDR3 reads CASLQGMVTEAFF. The CDR3 DNA sequence: TGTGCCTCCCTACAGGGGATGGTCACTGAAGCTTTCTTT. The chain joins TRBV30 to TRBJ1-1; 7 bases match TRBD1. V shed 7 bases, J shed 4 bases, and the junction held 9 bases outside the gene matches. This CDR3 is 13 amino acids long. The germline V gene encodes CDR1 GTSNPN and CDR2 SVGIG (reference sequence). Drawing the rest from reference TRBV30 and TRBJ1-1, the complete variable domain is SQTIHQWPATLVQPVGSPLSLECTVEGTSNPNLYWYRQAAGRGLQLLFYSVGIGQISSEVPQNLSASRPQDRQFILSSKKLLLSDSGFYLCASLQGMVTEAFFGQGTRLTVV.

The rearrangement uses TRBV5-6 and TRBJ2-3, with D unresolved. CDR1 is SGHDT, CDR2 YYEEEE, per germline. There are 14 residues in the CDR3. The germline V and J ends were trimmed by 4 bases and 2 bases, with 11 bases remaining between them. The CDR3 loop is CASSPLRNTDTQYF. The CDR3 DNA is TGTGCCAGCAGCCCACTACGTAACACAGATACGCAGTATTTT.

The DNA for the CDR3 is TGCGCCAGCAGCATCCCAGCGGGTAGCACAGATACGCAGTATTTT. As protein: CASSIPAGSTDTQYF. This sequence joins TRBV5-1 and TRBJ2-3; D is perhaps TRBD2 (6 bases). With 4 bases removed from V and 0 bases from J, the gap between germline ends came to 12 bases. Looked up from germline, CDR1 is SGHRS and CDR2 is YFSETQ. This CDR3 is 15 amino acids long.

This clone has only a few counts. The chain couples TRBV19 to TRBJ2-3; D gene unclear. Germline CDR1 LNHDA, CDR2 SQIVND (reference sequence). V lost 2 bases and J 2 bases, leaving 5 bases between the germline ends. The CDR3 has 13 residues. The CDR3 region has the DNA TGTGCCAGTAGTATAACTGTCACAGATACGCAGTATTTT. As protein: CASSITVTDTQYF.

The chain couples TRBV6-6 to TRBJ1-2; 7 bases match TRBD1. Germline CDR1 reads MNHNY; CDR2 reads SVGAGI (reference sequence). Germline trimming cut 5 bases from V and 2 bases from J; bases unmatched to any gene: 5. The CDR3 is 14 residues long. DNA for the CDR3: TGTGCCAGCAGTCAACGGGACAGCAACTATGGCTACACCTTC. Translating it yields CASSQRDSNYGYTF.

V and J are TRBV4-1 and TRBJ1-1, with D hard to call. V was pared by 4 bases and J by 1 base, with 10 bases between. CDR3 length: 14 amino acids. Germline CDR1 is MGHRA and CDR2 is YSYEKL. The DNA for the CDR3 is TGCGCCAGCAGCCCCACCCGGGGGAACACTGAAGCTTTCTTT. Translating gives CASSPTRGNTEAFF.

The rearrangement joins TRBV5-1 to TRBJ1-2; TRBD1 matches at 9 bases. The trim removed 5 bases at V and 7 bases at J, leaving 6 bases unmatched. Per germline, CDR1 SGHRS and CDR2 YFSETQ. The CDR3 consists of 13 residues. The CDR3 sequence: CASRVDRGSGYTF. The CDR3 DNA reads TGCGCCAGCAGGGTGGACAGGGGTAGTGGCTACACCTTC.

The V call is TRBV28, the J call TRBJ2-7; D gene uncertain. V lost 3 bases and J lost 1, with 10 bases in between. This CDR3 is 14 amino acids long. From germline, CDR1 is MDHEN and CDR2 SYDVKM. The CDR3 DNA reads TGTGCCAGCAGTTTCCGTCAGCGATCCTACGAGCAGTACGTC. It is translated as CASSFRQRSYEQYV.

This clone occurred once. This chain connects TRBV5-1 to TRBJ1-2; the match to TRBD1 covers 9 bases. Germline CDR1 reads SGHRS; CDR2 reads YFSETQ. Germline trimming cut 3 bases from V and 3 bases from J; bases unmatched to any gene: 9. CDR3 length equals 16 residues. The CDR3 spells CASSWAPGQGYYGYTF. As DNA, the CDR3 is TGCGCCAGCAGCTGGGCCCCGGGACAGGGTTACTATGGCTACACCTTC.

This chain joins TRBV16 and TRBJ2-3; D is ambiguous. The CDR3 loop spans 15 amino acids. Germline-derived CDR1 and CDR2 are KGHSY and FQNENV. The germline V and J ends were trimmed by 1 base and 2 bases, with 10 bases remaining between them. The CDR3: CASSQFQISTDTQYF. As DNA, the CDR3 is TGTGCCAGCAGCCAATTTCAGATATCCACAGATACGCAGTATTTT.

The chain combines TRBV19 with TRBJ2-1; 8 nucleotides match TRBD2. Per germline, CDR1 LNHDA and CDR2 SQIVND (reference sequence). V gave up 6 bases and J gave up 13 bases; unmatched junction bases: 23. The CDR3 is 17 residues long. CDR3 sequence: CASSRPAQAGGLADQFF. CDR3 in DNA: TGTGCCAGTAGCCGTCCCGCCCAGGCGGGGGGCCTTGCAGATCAGTTCTTC.

The V and J genes are TRBV11-2 and TRBJ2-7; possible D gene TRBD2, 5 bases. Germline CDR1 SGHAT, CDR2 FQNNGV. V lost 4 bases to trimming and J lost 3 bases, with 16 bases between them. This CDR3 contains 15 residues. CDR3 sequence: CASSSEGLRFYEQYV. DNA for the CDR3: TGTGCCAGCAGCTCGGAAGGACTCAGATTCTACGAGCAGTACGTC.

J is TRBJ1-1 and V is TRBV7-9; a possible D gene is TRBD1 (6 bases). V lost 5 bases, J lost 4 bases, and 26 bases lay in between. The CDR3 runs to 18 residues. Germline CDR1 is SEHNR and CDR2 is FQNEAQ (reference sequence). CDR3 loop: CASSPGVGTRRLGTEAFF. The CDR3 DNA follows: TGTGCCAGCAGCCCAGGAGTAGGGACACGGAGATTAGGCACTGAAGCTTTCTTT.

About this clone: Other DNA sequences in this specimen translate into the identical CDR3. This chain links TRBV19 with TRBJ2-1; D remains unclear. Germline V gene sequence: CDR1 LNHDA, CDR2 SQIVND (reference sequence). This CDR3 spans 13 amino acids. Trimming cost V 1 base and J 5 bases, with 6 bases left between them. The CDR3 sequence: CASSIGGNNEQFF. CDR3 nucleotides: TGTGCCAGTAGTATAGGCGGCAACAATGAGCAGTTCTTC.

The rearrangement joins TRBV6-5 to TRBJ1-2; D is perhaps TRBD1 (6 bases). Germline V lookup: CDR1 MNHEY, CDR2 SVGAGI. There are 15 residues in the CDR3. V dropped 4 bases and J dropped 8 bases, with 20 bases sitting between them. The CDR3 DNA reads as TGTGCCAGCAGTTCACAGGGCCTATATAGGGAGGGCTACACCTTC. Translation: CASSSQGLYREGYTF.

The V gene is TRBV28, the J gene TRBJ2-5; D is perhaps TRBD1 (6 bases). The V end was cut by 3 bases, the J end by 9 bases, with 14 bases between. The CDR3 sequence is 13 residues long. The germline gives CDR1 MDHEN, CDR2 SYDVKM. CDR3 sequence: CASSFQGIFAQYF. In DNA form, the CDR3 reads TGTGCCAGCAGTTTTCAGGGGATATTCGCCCAGTACTTC.

V usage is TRBV4-1 and J usage is TRBJ2-5, with TRBD1 as a possible D gene (5 bases). Germline values: CDR1 MGHRA, CDR2 YSYEKL. This CDR3 is built from 12 residues. Between the trimmed V and J ends, which lost 4 bases and 9 bases, there was a span of 12 bases. DNA for the CDR3: TGCGCCAGCAGCCCCAATGGGGCTCCCCAGTACTTC. It codes for CASSPNGAPQYF.

V and J are TRBV5-1 and TRBJ1-2, with TRBD1 matching 9 bases. The CDR3 sequence is 17 residues long. Germline V gene data show CDR1 as SGHRS and CDR2 as YFSETQ. V trimming: 4 bases; J trimming: 8 bases; junction bases outside the gene matches: 18. The CDR3: CASSPNPPNRGRGGYTF. The CDR3 DNA sequence: TGCGCCAGCAGCCCAAACCCCCCTAACAGGGGGCGCGGGGGCTACACCTTC.

This sequence joins TRBV13 and TRBJ2-5; D gene unclear. CDR3 size: 13 residues. From germline, CDR1 is PRHDT and CDR2 FYEKMQ (reference sequence). The V and J ends lost 3 bases and 2 bases respectively, with 7 bases between them. CDR3: CASSLERQETQYF. Written as DNA, the CDR3 is TGTGCCAGCAGCTTGGAGAGGCAAGAGACCCAGTACTTC.

The chain links TRBV6-5 to TRBJ2-1, with TRBD1 matching over 7 bases. After removal of 8 bases from V and 0 bases from J, the junction contained 4 bases not matched to a gene. Germline assignment: CDR1 MNHEY and CDR2 SVGAGI. This CDR3 has 14 amino acids. The CDR3 nucleotides are TGTGCCAGCCGACAGGGCAGCTCCTACAATGAGCAGTTCTTC. Translated: CASRQGSSYNEQFF.

This clone was recorded a few times. The chain joins TRBV11-2 to TRBJ2-1; TRBD2 is a possible D gene (5 bases). Germline lookup yields CDR1 SGHAT and CDR2 FQNNGV. V lost 4 bases and J lost 0, with 13 bases in between. This CDR3 region has 16 residues. The CDR3 DNA is TGTGCCAGCAGCTCGACGGGCGGGCTCTCCTACAATGAGCAGTTCTTC. It translates to CASSSTGGLSYNEQFF.

This chain joins TRBV6-5 and TRBJ1-2; no reliable D call. Germline V gene lookup returns CDR1 MNHEY and CDR2 SVGAGI. The germline V and J ends were trimmed by 6 bases and 0 bases, with 8 bases remaining between them. The CDR3 has 13 residues. The CDR3 nucleotides are TGTGCCAGCAGGCCTACAGCTAACTATGGCTACACCTTC. Residues: CASRPTANYGYTF.

The chain joins TRBV27 to TRBJ2-3; the match to TRBD2 covers 8 bases. Germline V gene data show CDR1 as MNHEY and CDR2 as SMNVEV (reference sequence). V dropped 7 bases and J dropped 4; count of bases not matched to a gene: 13. The CDR3 spans 16 residues. The CDR3 DNA sequence: TGTGCCAGCACCCTGATCGGGGGGGGCGGCGCAGATACGCAGTATTTT. It translates to CASTLIGGGGADTQYF.